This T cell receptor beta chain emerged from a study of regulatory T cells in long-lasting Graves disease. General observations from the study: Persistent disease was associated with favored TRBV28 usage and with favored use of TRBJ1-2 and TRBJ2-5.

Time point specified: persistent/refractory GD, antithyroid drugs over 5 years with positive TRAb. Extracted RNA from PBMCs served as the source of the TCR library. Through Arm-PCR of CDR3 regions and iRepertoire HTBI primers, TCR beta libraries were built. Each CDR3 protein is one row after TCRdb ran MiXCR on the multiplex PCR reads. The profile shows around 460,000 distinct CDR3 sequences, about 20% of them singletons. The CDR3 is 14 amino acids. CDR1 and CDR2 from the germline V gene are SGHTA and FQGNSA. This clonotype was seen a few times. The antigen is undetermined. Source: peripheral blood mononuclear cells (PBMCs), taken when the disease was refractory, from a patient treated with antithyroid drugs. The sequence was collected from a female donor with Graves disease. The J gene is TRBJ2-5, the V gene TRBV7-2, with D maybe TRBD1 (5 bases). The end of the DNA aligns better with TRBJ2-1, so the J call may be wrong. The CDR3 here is CASSLGGMSHEQFF. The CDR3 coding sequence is TGTGCCAGCAGCTTAGGGGGCATGTCCCATGAGCAGTTCTTC.